This T cell receptor beta chain was sequenced for a study of early T cells in non-severe SARS-CoV-2 infection. Across the whole study: Chains from this unsorted whole-blood bulk RNA could not be paired.

Germline V gene sequence: CDR1 SGHRS, CDR2 YFSETQ. The ends lost 4 bases at V and 4 bases at J; junction bases unmatched: 8. The CDR3 totals 16 residues. In the case of this clonotype: Antigen: not known.

Findings of the study overall: Clonotype matching in VDJdb favored anti-spike CD8 responses and did not capture private and CD4 specificities.

Unique molecular identifiers (one per individual cDNA molecule) were attached. TCRdb called the 5' RACE reads again in MiXCR, with one record for every CDR3 protein. The sample shows more than 65,000 distinct CDR3 sequences, under 15% of them seen only once. The specimen sequenced was whole blood. The sequence was collected from an adult who was a healthcare worker with PCR-confirmed SARS-CoV-2 infection or an uninfected control (not recorded which). The chain has TRBV5-1 and TRBJ2-2, with 9 bases that match TRBD1. The CDR3 region has the DNA TGCGCCAGCAGCATCTTACAGGGGGCTGGCACCGGGGAGCTGTTTTTT. Its translation is CASSILQGAGTGELFF.